This T cell receptor (beta chain) is drawn from a study of spatial heterogeneity in lung cancer. Study-wide background: The study consistently detected more beta-chain than alpha-chain sequences. Mean representation of each unique TCR and UMI combination in the raw reads exceeded 8.5 occurrences. Study-level points and caveats: The study found ubiquitous expanded tumor TCRs in blood more at resection than follow-up.

Every molecule of TCR cDNA had its own unique molecular identifier. TCRdb recomputed calls from the 5' RACE reads with MiXCR, one row per CDR3 protein. The sample shows about 15,000 distinct CDR3 sequences, about 9.5% of them seen only once. CDR3 length: 10 amino acids. The germline V and J ends were trimmed by 4 bases and 7 bases, with 7 bases remaining between them. CDR1 and CDR2 (germline): SQVTM, ANQGSEA. Sample time point: sample taken at primary tumor resection. No cells were sorted before sequencing. The whole RNA sequenced was extracted from tumor, nontumor lung or frozen PBMC. This clonotype occurred many times. Its antigen is still unknown.

Sequences were derived from PBMCs, sampled at surgery. This chain links TRBV29-1 with TRBJ1-2; tentatively, D is TRBD1 (6 bases). This clonotype originated in a male donor with early-stage non-small cell lung cancer. The CDR3 protein is CSVGDTGYTF. The CDR3 coding sequence is TGCAGCGTTGGGGACACTGGCTACACCTTC.